One sample yielded the 10 T cell receptor beta chains listed below, sequenced in a study of CD8 T cells in ankylosing spondylitis. General study points: A TCR beta motif made of about 8 highly homologous variants seemed typical of ankylosing spondylitis blood.

One entry per CDR3 protein results from TCRdb running MiXCR on the 5' RACE reads. The sample shows about 220,000 distinct CDR3 sequences, 7% to 8% of them seen only once. The antigens for these receptors are not known. The specimen was blood, either unsorted or a sorted T cell fraction (not recorded which). All receptors derive from a male donor with ankylosing spondylitis.

This clonotype was counted many times. The chain has TRBV20-1 and TRBJ2-5, with TRBD2 identical over 7 bases. The J segment lost 5 bases and the V segment lost 6 bases, leaving 15 bases of the junction unmatched. The CDR3 sequence is 15 residues long. Germline V gives CDR1 DFQATT, CDR2 SNEGSKA (reference sequence). This chain's CDR3 is CSAPRVRGSRETQYF. The CDR3, as DNA: TGCAGTGCCCCCCGCGTCCGCGGGAGTAGGGAGACCCAGTACTTC.

This clonotype came up a few times. This chain uses TRBV20-1 with TRBJ2-5; 7 bases map to TRBD2. Germline-derived CDR1 and CDR2 are DFQATT and SNEGSKA (reference sequence). The CDR3 extends over 15 amino acids. V shed 5 bases and J 3 bases; nucleotides not matched to a gene: 12. The DNA of the CDR3 is TGCAGTGCTTGGGGGAGGGCCATTTGGAAAGAGACCCAGTACTTC. It encodes CSAWGRAIWKETQYF.

This clonotype was seen ten or more times. This rearrangement joins TRBV25-1 to TRBJ2-7; 12 bases map to TRBD2. Germline V gives CDR1 MGHDK, CDR2 SYGVNS. The CDR3 covers 15 residues. V was pared by 6 bases and J by 4 bases, with 7 bases of the junction left unmatched. The CDR3 spells CASRGLAGWEYEQYF. CDR3 nucleotides: TGTGCCAGCAGAGGACTAGCGGGGTGGGAGTACGAGCAGTACTTC.

In this sample, this clonotype turned up many times. The CDR3 DNA is TGTGCCAGCGTATTAGGCACTGAAGCTTTCTTT. Its protein product is CASVLGTEAFF. V usage is TRBV25-1 and J usage is TRBJ1-1; D call uncertain. V was pared by 8 bases and J by 4 bases, with 8 bases between. Germline CDR1 is MGHDK and CDR2 is SYGVNS. This CDR3 spans 11 amino acids.

For this clonotype: A read error may be the cause here, since a much bigger clone is one base away. V usage is TRBV6-5 and J usage is TRBJ2-1; D gene uncertain. The CDR3 is made up of 14 amino acids. V was clipped by 2 bases and J by 9 bases, with 14 bases between them. CDR1 is MNHEY and CDR2 is SVGAGI in the germline V gene. This chain's CDR3 is CASSYPLGSGEQFF. The CDR3 nucleotides read TGTGCCAGCAGTTACCCGCTGGGATCGGGTGAGCAGTTCTTC.

Remarks on this clonotype: The missing conserved phenylalanine or tryptophan at the end of this CDR3 makes a read error likely. This chain links TRBV19 with TRBJ2-3; 7 positions match TRBD2. Germline values: CDR1 LNHDA, CDR2 SQIVND (reference sequence). With V trimmed by 6 bases and J by 3 bases, 3 bases remained unmatched. The CDR3 loop spans 13 amino acids. CDR3 sequence reads: CASSARETDTQYL. The CDR3 DNA follows: TGTGCCAGTAGCGCGCGGGAGACAGATACGCAGTATCTT.

At least ten counts were recorded for this clonotype. CDR3 residues: CSAPGTSDNNEQFF. The CDR3 nucleotides are TGCAGTGCTCCCGGGACTAGCGATAACAATGAGCAGTTCTTC. This chain connects TRBV20-1 to TRBJ2-1, with TRBD2 identical over 10 bases. The V segment lost 5 bases and the J segment 5 bases; nucleotides outside the gene matches: 6. The germline gives CDR1 DFQATT, CDR2 SNEGSKA (reference sequence). The CDR3 contains 14 residues.

This clonotype was seen repeatedly, ten times or more. V gene TRBV7-8 combines with J gene TRBJ2-7; 7 bases are shared with TRBD2. Germline values: CDR1 SGHVS, CDR2 FQNEAQ. The trim removed 4 bases at V and 4 bases at J, leaving 10 bases unmatched. This CDR3 comprises 15 residues. CDR3 DNA sequence: TGTGCCAGCAGCTCGTGGGGGGGTTCAACTTACGAGCAGTACTTC. This codes for CASSSWGGSTYEQYF. Drawing the rest from reference TRBV7-8 and TRBJ2-7, the complete variable domain is GAGVSQSPRYKVAKRGQDVALRCDPISGHVSLFWYQQALGQGPEFLTYFQNEAQLDKSGLPSDRFFAERPEGSVSTLKIQRTQQEDSAVYLCASSSWGGSTYEQYFGPGTRLTVT.

The chain carries TRBV6-2 or TRBV6-3 and TRBJ2-4; 11 bases agree with TRBD1. This CDR3 has 15 amino acids. V was clipped by 2 bases and J by 8 bases; unmatched bases: 5. CDR1 is MNHEY, CDR2 SVGEGT, per germline. The CDR3 DNA follows: TGTGCCAGCAGTTACCGGAGGACAGGGGGCTACATTCAGTACTTC. As protein: CASSYRRTGGYIQYF.

This clonotype was seen many times. V gene TRBV11-2 combines with J gene TRBJ1-1; D gene ambiguous. The CDR3 consists of 16 residues. Germline CDR1 is SGHAT and CDR2 is FQNNGV. V lost 0 bases and J 4 bases, leaving 15 bases between the germline ends. CDR3 nucleotide sequence: TGTGCCAGCAGCTTAGAAGGACCCCAAAGAGGCACTGAAGCTTTCTTT. Protein product: CASSLEGPQRGTEAFF.